The 25 T cell receptor gamma chains presented below share a single source sample, sequenced in a study of Vδ1+ human thymocytes. Study-wide results and limits: In the thymus, TRG and TRD repertoires looked highly polyclonal with Gaussian CDR3 lengths.

Sequences come from RNA converted to cDNA by reverse transcription. Pooled V-gene forward primers with one constant-region reverse primer generated the CDR3 amplicons by multiplex PCR. TCRdb re-called clones from the multiplex PCR reads via CATT. This table has 36,000 or so gamma-chain clones, roughly 21% appearing once. No antigen is known for these receptors. The sequenced material came from Vdelta1+ gamma-delta thymocytes from the thymus. Subset described: FACS-sorted CD3+ TCRalphabeta- TCRVdelta1+ TCRVdelta2- thymocytes. These receptors were obtained from a girl under three years old who had congenital heart surgery.

This clone was seen more than once but under ten times. Other DNA sequences from this sample encode an identical CDR3 as well. The chain recombines TRGV8 with TRGJ1 or TRGJ2. The ends lost 0 bases at V and 7 bases at J; junction bases unmatched: 3. CDR3 size: 12 residues. Germline V CDR1 and CDR2: VENAVY, YDSYNSRV. The CDR3 loop reads CATWDRSYKKLF. CDR3 bases: TGTGCCACCTGGGATAGGTCCTATAAGAAACTCTTT.

The chain links TRGV8 to TRGJ1 or TRGJ2. The CDR3 spans 14 residues. V dropped 2 bases and J dropped 6; count of bases not matched to a gene: 10. Germline V gene data show CDR1 as VENAVY and CDR2 as YDSYNSRV. For the CDR3, the DNA is TGTGCCACCTGGGATAATCCTGGGGGTTATAAGAAACTCTTT. Protein sequence: CATWDNPGGYKKLF.

The gene calls are TRGV2 and TRGJ1 or TRGJ2. The junction had 7 bases not matched to a gene; V was cut back by 0 bases and J by 5 bases. The CDR3 runs to 14 residues. Germline V gives CDR1 EGSNGY, CDR2 YDSYNSKV. CDR3 bases: TGTGCCACCTGGGACGGGCTCCTTCATTATAAGAAACTCTTT. This codes for CATWDGLLHYKKLF.

A note on this clone: This specimen includes other DNA sequences encoding the same CDR3. This chain connects TRGV9 to TRGJ1 or TRGJ2. CDR1 and CDR2 from the germline V gene are GITISATS and ISYDGTV (reference sequence). CDR3 length equals 15 residues. The V segment lost 2 bases and the J segment 0 bases; nucleotides outside the gene matches: 7. CDR3 in DNA: TGTGCCTTGTGGGAGGCCCCAAGGAATTATTATAAGAAACTCTTT. It translates to CALWEAPRNYYKKLF.

There are a few counts of this clone. The rearrangement joins TRGV2 to TRGJ1 or TRGJ2. The CDR3 is 12 amino acids. The germline gives CDR1 EGSNGY, CDR2 YDSYNSKV. After removal of 0 bases from V and 12 bases from J, the junction contained 8 bases not matched to a gene. The CDR3, as DNA: TGTGCCACCTGGGACGGGTCGTTTAGGAAACTCTTT. Encoded protein: CATWDGSFRKLF.

This clone was picked up a small number of times. The junction shows a germline mismatch at one end, possibly a read error. The V and J genes are TRGV8 and TRGJ1 or TRGJ2. This CDR3 contains 14 residues. From germline, CDR1 is VENAVY and CDR2 YDSYNSRV. The CDR3 DNA reads as TGTGCCACCTGGGAGACTCTACCTTATTATAGGAAACTCTTT. Translated: CATWETLPYYRKLF.

The V and J genes are TRGV2 and TRGJ1 or TRGJ2. The CDR3 runs 15 residues. The V and J ends lost 0 bases and 5 bases, in that order; junction bases with no gene match: 10. Germline CDR1 is EGSNGY and CDR2 is YDSYNSKV. The CDR3 is CATWDGLRGHYKKLF. The CDR3 bases are TGTGCCACCTGGGACGGGCTTCGAGGTCATTATAAGAAACTCTTT.

This clone has a handful of counts. The rearrangement uses TRGV3 and TRGJ1 or TRGJ2. V lost 3 bases, J lost 3 bases, and 8 bases stayed unmatched. This CDR3 is 14 amino acids long. The germline V gene has CDR1 VTNTFY and CDR2 YDVSTARD (reference sequence). The CDR3 sequence is CATWDGSFYYKKLF. CDR3 sequence (DNA): TGTGCCACCTGGGACGGATCCTTTTATTATAAGAAACTCTTT.

The chain joins TRGV4 to TRGJ1 or TRGJ2. This CDR3 spans 14 amino acids. Germline V gene data show CDR1 as EGSTGY and CDR2 as YDSYTSSV. V shed 9 bases, J shed 0 bases, and the junction held 11 bases outside the gene matches. CDR3 loop: CATDQFPNYYKKLF. CDR3 nucleotides: TGTGCCACCGACCAATTCCCGAATTATTATAAGAAACTCTTT.

This chain links TRGV4 with TRGJ1 or TRGJ2. With V trimmed by 4 bases and J by 8 bases, 11 bases remained unmatched. This CDR3 comprises 13 residues. CDR1 EGSTGY and CDR2 YDSYTSSV come from the germline V gene. Here the CDR3 DNA reads TGTGCCACCTGGGACGGGCTTTGTAATAAGAAACTCTTT. Translated, it gives CATWDGLCNKKLF.

This chain links TRGV3 with TRGJ1 or TRGJ2. The CDR3 is 13 amino acids. Trimming cost V 0 bases and J 6 bases; bases outside gene matches: 5. Germline loops: CDR1 VTNTFY, CDR2 YDVSTARD (reference sequence). As DNA, the CDR3 is TGTGCCACCTGGGACAGGCAGACTTATAAGAAACTCTTT. It codes for CATWDRQTYKKLF.

On this clone itself: The same CDR3 is also encoded by other DNA sequences in this sample. The chain carries TRGV9 and TRGJ1 or TRGJ2. CDR1 GITISATS and CDR2 ISYDGTV come from the germline V gene (reference sequence). J lost 2 bases, V lost 2 bases, and 6 bases had no gene match. The CDR3 contains 14 residues. Here the CDR3 DNA reads TGTGCCTTGTGGGAGGACCGCGATTATTATAAGAAACTCTTT. This translates into CALWEDRDYYKKLF.

This clone occurred a few times. Other nucleotide sequences in the sample specify the same CDR3. The V call is TRGV2, the J call TRGJ1 or TRGJ2. Trimming removed 1 base from V and 10 bases from J; junction bases left unmatched: 7. This CDR3 spans 12 amino acids. CDR1 and CDR2 (germline): EGSNGY, YDSYNSKV. The CDR3 is CATWDGPHKKLF. The CDR3 DNA is TGTGCCACCTGGGACGGACCTCACAAGAAACTCTTT.

In its sample, this clone was seen a few times. The chain joins TRGV5 to TRGJ1 or TRGJ2. The CDR3 extends over 14 amino acids. J gave up 5 bases and V 4 bases, and 11 bases lay outside the gene matches. The germline V gene encodes CDR1 VINAFY and CDR2 YDVSNSKD. The CDR3 region is CATWDRPWNYKKLF. The CDR3 DNA sequence: TGTGCCACCTGGGATAGGCCTTGGAATTATAAGAAACTCTTT.

Notes on this clone: One junction end disagrees with the germline gene, perhaps due to a read error. The chain links TRGV4 to TRGJ1 or TRGJ2. Germline lookup yields CDR1 EGSTGY and CDR2 YDSYTSSV. This CDR3 comprises 14 residues. In DNA, the CDR3 is TGTGCCACCTGGGATGGGGCGAATTATTACAAGAATCTCTTT. This codes for CATWDGANYYKNLF.

With regard to this clone: This same CDR3 is encoded by further DNA sequences in the sample. The chain couples TRGV2 to TRGJ1 or TRGJ2. This CDR3 is 14 amino acids long. The junction had 6 bases not matched to a gene; V was cut back by 1 base and J by 3 bases. The germline V gene has CDR1 EGSNGY and CDR2 YDSYNSKV. CDR3 loop: CATWDGRGYYKKLF. The CDR3 nucleotides read TGTGCCACCTGGGACGGTCGGGGTTATTATAAGAAACTCTTT.

This clone came up a few times. This rearrangement joins TRGV4 to TRGJP1. CDR1 and CDR2 from the germline V gene are EGSTGY and YDSYTSSV. The CDR3 is 16 amino acids. Trimming cost V 5 bases and J 0 bases; bases outside gene matches: 9. The CDR3 DNA follows: TGTGCCACCTGGGTGGGGTCGGATACCACTGGTTGGTTCAAGATATTT. Translated, it gives CATWVGSDTTGWFKIF.

This clone turned up a few times. A much larger clone differs by one base, so this may be a read error. This same CDR3 is encoded by further DNA sequences in the sample. The chain combines TRGV4 with TRGJ1 or TRGJ2. The germline gives CDR1 EGSTGY, CDR2 YDSYTSSV. This CDR3 spans 12 amino acids. Germline trimming cut 0 bases from V and 7 bases from J; bases unmatched to any gene: 3. The CDR3 DNA is TGTGCCACCTGGGATGGGAGGTATAAGAAACTCTTT. Translated: CATWDGRYKKLF.

A few counts support this clone. A much larger clone lies a single base off, so this may be a read error. This chain links TRGV9 with TRGJ1 or TRGJ2. J was trimmed by 11 bases and V by 0 bases; bases with no gene match: 4. This CDR3 comprises 11 residues. The V gene's germline CDR1 is GITISATS and CDR2 ISYDGTV (reference sequence). The chain's CDR3 is CALWEVYQKLF. The CDR3 DNA reads TGTGCCTTGTGGGAGGTGTATCAGAAACTCTTT.

This clone was detected a few times. The same CDR3 can be traced to other DNA sequences in this sample. The chain carries TRGV4 and TRGJP2. V gave up 5 bases and J gave up 3 bases; unmatched junction bases: 3. This CDR3 region has 13 residues. CDR1 is EGSTGY and CDR2 is YDSYTSSV in the germline V gene. CDR3 nucleotide sequence: TGTGCCACCTGGGTGGGTAGTGATTGGATCAAGACGTTT. Residues: CATWVGSDWIKTF.

V and J are TRGV3 and TRGJP2. The CDR3 runs 17 residues. Germline CDR1 VTNTFY, CDR2 YDVSTARD (reference sequence). Germline trimming cut 0 bases from V and 5 bases from J; bases unmatched to any gene: 12. CDR3 DNA sequence: TGTGCCACCTGGGACAGGGTAGGGTTAGTCAGTGATTGGATCAAGACGTTT. Translation: CATWDRVGLVSDWIKTF.

This sequence joins TRGV8 and TRGJP2. Germline loops: CDR1 VENAVY, CDR2 YDSYNSRV. With 0 bases clipped from V and 2 bases from J, the junction kept 9 bases outside the gene matches. There are 17 residues in the CDR3. DNA for the CDR3: TGTGCCACCTGGGATAGGCTACTTGGAAGTAGTGATTGGATCAAGACGTTT. Translation: CATWDRLLGSSDWIKTF.

This clone showed up just a few times. The gene calls are TRGV5 and TRGJ1 or TRGJ2. V shed 0 bases and J 6 bases; nucleotides not matched to a gene: 11. Germline lookup yields CDR1 VINAFY and CDR2 YDVSNSKD. The CDR3 contains 15 residues. This CDR3 reads CATWDRLKESYKKLF. The CDR3 DNA follows: TGTGCCACCTGGGACAGGCTTAAAGAAAGTTATAAGAAACTCTTT.

The chain employs TRGV4 and TRGJ1 or TRGJ2. Germline-derived CDR1 and CDR2 are EGSTGY and YDSYTSSV. CDR3 length: 11 amino acids. The V segment lost 2 bases and the J segment 15 bases; nucleotides outside the gene matches: 10. CDR3 in amino acids: CATWDEPHLLF. CDR3 nucleotides: TGTGCCACCTGGGATGAGCCGCATCTACTCTTT.

This clone has just a few counts. V and J are TRGV9 and TRGJ1 or TRGJ2. The germline V gene has CDR1 GITISATS and CDR2 ISYDGTV (reference sequence). After removal of 2 bases from V and 9 bases from J, the junction contained 13 bases not matched to a gene. The CDR3 is 14 residues long. Here the CDR3 reads CALWEATPLIKKLF. Written as DNA, the CDR3 is TGTGCCTTGTGGGAGGCTACACCATTAATTAAGAAACTCTTT.